This TCR beta chain was identified in a study of shared clonotypes between healthy human individuals. Produced via immunoSEQ multiplex PCR; TCRdb's table is partial and in-frame only. The data hold 980,000 or so clones, with around three quarters observed a single time. Germline V gene sequence: CDR1 MNHEY, CDR2 SMNVEV (reference sequence). The CDR3 extends over 15 amino acids. Trimming took 11 bases from V and 4 from J, leaving 23 bases between them. In this sample, this clone turned up a few times. Its antigen remains unknown. Study findings and constraints: The study found lower generation probabilities in non-shared clonotypes than in those shared by all four donors.

This chain connects TRBV27 to TRBJ1-1; a weak D match, TRBD1 (6 bases). This receptor was obtained from a man between 18 and 29 years old in good health. Sequences were obtained from memory CD4+ T cells sorted from blood. Subset meaning: CD45RA-negative fraction. The CDR3 protein is CACPLGTIFSTEAFF. CDR3 DNA: TGTGCCTGTCCCCTCGGGACAATTTTTTCCACTGAAGCTTTCTTT.